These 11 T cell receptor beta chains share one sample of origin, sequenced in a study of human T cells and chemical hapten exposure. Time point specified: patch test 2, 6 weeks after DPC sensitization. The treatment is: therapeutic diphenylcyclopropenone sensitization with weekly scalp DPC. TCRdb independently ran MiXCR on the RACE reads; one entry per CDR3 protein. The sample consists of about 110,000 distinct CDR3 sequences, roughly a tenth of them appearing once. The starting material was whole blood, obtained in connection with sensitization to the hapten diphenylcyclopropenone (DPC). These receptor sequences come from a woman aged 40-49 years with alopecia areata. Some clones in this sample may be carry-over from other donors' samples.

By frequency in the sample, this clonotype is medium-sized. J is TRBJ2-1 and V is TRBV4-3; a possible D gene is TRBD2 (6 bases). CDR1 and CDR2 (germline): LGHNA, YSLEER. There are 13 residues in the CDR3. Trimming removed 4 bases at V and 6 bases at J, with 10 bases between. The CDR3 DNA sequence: TGCGCCAGCAGCCGGACTACAGGCAATGAGCAGTTCTTC. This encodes CASSRTTGNEQFF.

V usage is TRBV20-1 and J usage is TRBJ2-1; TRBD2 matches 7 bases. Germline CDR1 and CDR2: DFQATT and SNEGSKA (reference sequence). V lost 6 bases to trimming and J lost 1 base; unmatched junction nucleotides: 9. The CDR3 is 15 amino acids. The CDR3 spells CSAQMNGGSYNEQFF. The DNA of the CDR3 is TGCAGTGCCCAAATGAACGGGGGGTCCTACAATGAGCAGTTCTTC.

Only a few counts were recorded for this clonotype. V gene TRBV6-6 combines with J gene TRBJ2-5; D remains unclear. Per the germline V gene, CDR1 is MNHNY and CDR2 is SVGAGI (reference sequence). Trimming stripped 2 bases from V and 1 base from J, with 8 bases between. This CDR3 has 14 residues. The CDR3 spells CASSYVAVQETQYF. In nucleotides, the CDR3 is TGTGCCAGCAGTTACGTAGCCGTCCAAGAGACCCAGTACTTC.

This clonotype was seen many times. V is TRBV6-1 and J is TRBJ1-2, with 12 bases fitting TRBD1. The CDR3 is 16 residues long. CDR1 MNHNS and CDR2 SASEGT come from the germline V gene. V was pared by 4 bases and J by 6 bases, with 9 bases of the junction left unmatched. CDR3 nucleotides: TGTGCCAGCAGTGCCCCGGGACAGGGGGCGCGCGATGGCTACACCTTC. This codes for CASSAPGQGARDGYTF.

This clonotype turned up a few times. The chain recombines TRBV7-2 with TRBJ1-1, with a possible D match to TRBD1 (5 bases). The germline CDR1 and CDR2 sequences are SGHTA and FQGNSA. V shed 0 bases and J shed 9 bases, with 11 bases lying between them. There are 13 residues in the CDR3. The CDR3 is CASSLASEGQAFF. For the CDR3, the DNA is TGTGCCAGCAGCTTAGCGTCTGAGGGGCAAGCTTTCTTT.

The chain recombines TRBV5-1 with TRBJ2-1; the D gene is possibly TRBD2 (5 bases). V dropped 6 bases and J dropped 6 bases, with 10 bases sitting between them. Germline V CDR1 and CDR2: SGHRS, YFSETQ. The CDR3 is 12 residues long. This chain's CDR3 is CASKEAGNEQFF. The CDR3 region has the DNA TGCGCCAGCAAGGAGGCGGGCAATGAGCAGTTCTTC.

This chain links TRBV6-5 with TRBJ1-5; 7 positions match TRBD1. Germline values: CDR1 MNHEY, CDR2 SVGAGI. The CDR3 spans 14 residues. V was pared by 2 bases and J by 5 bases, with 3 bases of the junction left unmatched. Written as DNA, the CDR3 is TGTGCCAGCAGTTACAAGACAGGGTATCAGCCCCAGCATTTT. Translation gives CASSYKTGYQPQHF.

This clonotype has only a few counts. Here the CDR3 reads CASSLGSGGAPSNEQFF. DNA for the CDR3: TGTGCCAGCAGCTTAGGGAGCGGGGGGGCCCCCTCCAATGAGCAGTTCTTC. V is TRBV13 and J is TRBJ2-1; 10 nucleotides align to TRBD2. The CDR3 has 17 amino acids. V was pared by 0 bases and J by 6 bases, with 8 bases of the junction left unmatched. CDR1 PRHDT and CDR2 FYEKMQ come from the germline V gene (reference sequence).

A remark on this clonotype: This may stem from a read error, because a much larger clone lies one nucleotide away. The CDR3 bases are TGTGCCAGCAGCGCGAGCTCCTACAATGAGCAGTTCTTC. This sequence encodes CASSASSYNEQFF. The chain is built from TRBV9 and TRBJ2-1; the D is unclear. CDR3 size: 13 residues. Germline lookup yields CDR1 SGDLS and CDR2 YYNGEE. Trimming stripped 3 bases from V and 0 bases from J, with 4 bases between.

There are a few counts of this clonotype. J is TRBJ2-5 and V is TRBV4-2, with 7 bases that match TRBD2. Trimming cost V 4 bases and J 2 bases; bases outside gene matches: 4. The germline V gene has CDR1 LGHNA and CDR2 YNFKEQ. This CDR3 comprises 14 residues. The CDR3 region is CASSRMGLQETQYF. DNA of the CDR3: TGTGCCAGCAGCCGGATGGGACTACAAGAGACCCAGTACTTC.

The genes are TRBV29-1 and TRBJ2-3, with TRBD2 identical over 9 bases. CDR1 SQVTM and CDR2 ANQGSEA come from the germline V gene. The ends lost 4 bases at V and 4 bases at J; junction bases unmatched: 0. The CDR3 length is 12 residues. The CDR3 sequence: CSVGTSADTQYF. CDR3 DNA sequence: TGCAGCGTTGGGACTAGCGCAGATACGCAGTATTTT.